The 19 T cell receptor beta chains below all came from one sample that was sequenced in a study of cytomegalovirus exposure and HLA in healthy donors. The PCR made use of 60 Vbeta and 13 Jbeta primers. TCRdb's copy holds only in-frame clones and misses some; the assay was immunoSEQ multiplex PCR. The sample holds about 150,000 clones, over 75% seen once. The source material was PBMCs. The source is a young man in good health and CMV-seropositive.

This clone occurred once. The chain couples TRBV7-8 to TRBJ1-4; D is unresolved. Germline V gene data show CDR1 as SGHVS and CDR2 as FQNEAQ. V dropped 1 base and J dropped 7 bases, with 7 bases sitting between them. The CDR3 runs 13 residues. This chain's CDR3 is CASSLEEREKLFF. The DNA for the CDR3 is TGTGCCAGCAGCTTAGAGGAGCGTGAAAAACTGTTTTTT.

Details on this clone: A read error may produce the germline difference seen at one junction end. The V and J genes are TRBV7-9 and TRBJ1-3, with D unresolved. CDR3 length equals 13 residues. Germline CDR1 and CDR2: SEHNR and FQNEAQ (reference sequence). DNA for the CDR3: TGTTCCAGCAGCTTGAGTACAGCAAACACCATATATTTT. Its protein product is CSSSLSTANTIYF. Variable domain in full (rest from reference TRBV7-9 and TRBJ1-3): DTGVSQNPRHKITKRGQNVTFRCDPISEHNRLYWYRQTLGQGPEFLTYFQNEAQLEKSRLLSDRFSAERPKGSFSTLEIQRTEQGDSAMYLCSSSLSTANTIYFGEGSWLTVV.

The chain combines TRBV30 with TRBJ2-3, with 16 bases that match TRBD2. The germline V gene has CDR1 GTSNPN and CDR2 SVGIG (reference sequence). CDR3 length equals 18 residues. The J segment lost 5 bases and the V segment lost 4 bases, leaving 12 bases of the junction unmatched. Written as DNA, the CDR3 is TGTGCCTGGACCCTGCGGGGGACTAGCGGGAGGGCCGGAGATACGCAGTATTTT. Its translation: CAWTLRGTSGRAGDTQYF.

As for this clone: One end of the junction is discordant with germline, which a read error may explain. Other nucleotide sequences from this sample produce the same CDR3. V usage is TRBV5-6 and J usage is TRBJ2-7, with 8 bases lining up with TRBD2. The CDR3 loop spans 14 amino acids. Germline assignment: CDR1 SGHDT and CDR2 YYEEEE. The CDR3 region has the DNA TGCGCCAGCAGCCCGGGAGGGCCTGGGTACGAGCAGTACTTC. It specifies CASSPGGPGYEQYF.

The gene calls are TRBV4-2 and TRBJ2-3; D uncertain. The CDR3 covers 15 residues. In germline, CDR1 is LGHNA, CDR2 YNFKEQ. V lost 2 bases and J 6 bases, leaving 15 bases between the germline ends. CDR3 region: CASSQSRPTGDTQYF. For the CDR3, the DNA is TGTGCCAGCAGCCAAAGCCGACCCACCGGGGATACGCAGTATTTT.

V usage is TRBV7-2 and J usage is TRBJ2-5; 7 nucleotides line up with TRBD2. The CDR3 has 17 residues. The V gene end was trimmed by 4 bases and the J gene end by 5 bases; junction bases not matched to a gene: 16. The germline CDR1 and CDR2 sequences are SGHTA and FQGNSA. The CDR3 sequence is CASSSSQRGERLETQYF. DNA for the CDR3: TGTGCCAGCAGCTCCAGCCAGCGGGGCGAGCGATTGGAGACCCAGTACTTC.

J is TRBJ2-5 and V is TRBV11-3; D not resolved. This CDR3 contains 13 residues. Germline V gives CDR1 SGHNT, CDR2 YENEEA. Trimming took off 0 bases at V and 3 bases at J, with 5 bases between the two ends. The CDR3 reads CASSLDPEETQYF. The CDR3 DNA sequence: TGTGCCAGCAGCTTAGATCCTGAAGAGACCCAGTACTTC.

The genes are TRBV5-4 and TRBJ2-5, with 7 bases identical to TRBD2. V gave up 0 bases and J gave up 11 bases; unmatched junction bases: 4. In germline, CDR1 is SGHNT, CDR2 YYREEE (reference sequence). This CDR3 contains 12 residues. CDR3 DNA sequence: TGTGCCAGCAGCTTGGCGGCGGGGGAGCAGTACTTC. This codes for CASSLAAGEQYF.

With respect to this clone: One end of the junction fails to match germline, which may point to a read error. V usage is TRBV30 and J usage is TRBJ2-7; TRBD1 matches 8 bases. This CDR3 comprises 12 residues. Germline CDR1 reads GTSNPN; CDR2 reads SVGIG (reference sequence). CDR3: CAWSVRLDRVDF. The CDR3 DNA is TGTGCCTGGAGTGTACGTTTGGACAGGGTCGACTTC.

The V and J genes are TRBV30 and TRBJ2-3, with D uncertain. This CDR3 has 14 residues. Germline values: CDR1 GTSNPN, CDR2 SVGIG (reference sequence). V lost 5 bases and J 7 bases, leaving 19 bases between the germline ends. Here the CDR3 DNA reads TGTGCCTGGGCCGTTCCCACTCGAAGTAATACGCAGTATTTT. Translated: CAWAVPTRSNTQYF. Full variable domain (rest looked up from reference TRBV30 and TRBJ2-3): SQTIHQWPATLVQPVGSPLSLECTVEGTSNPNLYWYRQAAGRGLQLLFYSVGIGQISSEVPQNLSASRPQDRQFILSSKKLLLSDSGFYLCAWAVPTRSNTQYFGPGTRLTVL.

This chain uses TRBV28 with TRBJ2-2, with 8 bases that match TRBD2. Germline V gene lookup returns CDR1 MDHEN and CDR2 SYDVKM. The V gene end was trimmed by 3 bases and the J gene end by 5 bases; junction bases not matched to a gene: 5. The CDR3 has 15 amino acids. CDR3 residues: CASSFIAGFTGELFF. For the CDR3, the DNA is TGTGCCAGCAGTTTCATAGCGGGATTTACCGGGGAGCTGTTTTTT. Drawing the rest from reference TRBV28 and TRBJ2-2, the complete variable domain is DVKVTQSSRYLVKRTGEKVFLECVQDMDHENMFWYRQDPGLGLRLIYFSYDVKMKEKGDIPEGYSVSREKKERFSLILESASTNQTSMYLCASSFIAGFTGELFFGEGSRLTVL.

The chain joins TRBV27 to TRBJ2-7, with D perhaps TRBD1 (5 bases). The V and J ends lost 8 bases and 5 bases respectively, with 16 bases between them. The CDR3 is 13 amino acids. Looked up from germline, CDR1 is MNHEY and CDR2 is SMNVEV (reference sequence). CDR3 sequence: CASPFSRVDEQYF. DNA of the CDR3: TGTGCCAGCCCATTTTCCAGGGTCGACGAGCAGTACTTC.

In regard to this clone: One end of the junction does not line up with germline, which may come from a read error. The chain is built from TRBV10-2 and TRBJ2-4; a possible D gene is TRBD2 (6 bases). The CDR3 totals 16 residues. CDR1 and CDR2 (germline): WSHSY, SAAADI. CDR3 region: CASSEMGGRDKNSQYF. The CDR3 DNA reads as TGCGCCAGCAGTGAGATGGGGGGACGAGACAAAAACAGTCAGTACTTC.

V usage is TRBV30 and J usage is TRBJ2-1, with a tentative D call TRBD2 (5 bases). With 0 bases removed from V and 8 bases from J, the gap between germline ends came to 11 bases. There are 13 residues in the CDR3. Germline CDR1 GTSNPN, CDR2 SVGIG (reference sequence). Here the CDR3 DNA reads TGTGCCTGGAGTGTTATGAGGGATCATGAGCAGTTCTTC. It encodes CAWSVMRDHEQFF.

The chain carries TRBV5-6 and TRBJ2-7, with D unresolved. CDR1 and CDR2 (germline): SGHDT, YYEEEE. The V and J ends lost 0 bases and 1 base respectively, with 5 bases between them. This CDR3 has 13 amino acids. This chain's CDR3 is CASSLGSSYEQYF. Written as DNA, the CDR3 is TGTGCCAGCAGCTTGGGCAGTTCCTACGAGCAGTACTTC.

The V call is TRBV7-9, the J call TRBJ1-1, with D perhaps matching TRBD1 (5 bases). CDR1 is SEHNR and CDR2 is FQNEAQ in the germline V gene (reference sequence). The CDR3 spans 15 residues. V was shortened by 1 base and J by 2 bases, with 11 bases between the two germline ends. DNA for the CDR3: TGTGCCAGCAGCTTAGAAGGGGTCTTTAACACTGAAGCTTTCTTT. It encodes CASSLEGVFNTEAFF.

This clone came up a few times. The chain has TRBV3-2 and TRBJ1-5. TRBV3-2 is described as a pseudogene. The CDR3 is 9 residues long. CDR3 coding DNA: TGTGCCACCGATCAGCCCCAGCATTTT. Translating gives CATDQPQHF.

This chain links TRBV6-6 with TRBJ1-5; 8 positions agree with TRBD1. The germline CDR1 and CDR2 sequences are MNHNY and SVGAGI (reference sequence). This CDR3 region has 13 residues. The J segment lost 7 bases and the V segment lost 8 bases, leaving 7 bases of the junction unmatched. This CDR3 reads CASSGTGRQPQHF. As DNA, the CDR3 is TGTGCCAGCTCCGGGACAGGAAGGCAGCCCCAGCATTTT.

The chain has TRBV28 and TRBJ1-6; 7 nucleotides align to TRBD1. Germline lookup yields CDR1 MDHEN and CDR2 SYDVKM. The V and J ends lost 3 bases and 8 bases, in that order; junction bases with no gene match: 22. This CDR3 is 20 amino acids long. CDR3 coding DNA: TGTGCCAGCAGTTTCGGTATCGGGACAGACATTATGATCCCTTATTCACCCCTCCACTTT. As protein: CASSFGIGTDIMIPYSPLHF.